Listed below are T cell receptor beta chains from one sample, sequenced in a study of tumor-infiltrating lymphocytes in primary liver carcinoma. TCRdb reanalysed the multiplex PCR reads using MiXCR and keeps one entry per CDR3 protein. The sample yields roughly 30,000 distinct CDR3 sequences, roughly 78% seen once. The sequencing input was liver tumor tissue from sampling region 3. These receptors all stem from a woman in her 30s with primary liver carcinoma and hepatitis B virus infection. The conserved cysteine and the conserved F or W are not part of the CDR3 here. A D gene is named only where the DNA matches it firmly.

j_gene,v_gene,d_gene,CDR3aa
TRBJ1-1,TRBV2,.,ASRMDLNTEAF
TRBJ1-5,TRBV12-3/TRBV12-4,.,ASSLLGYQLQH
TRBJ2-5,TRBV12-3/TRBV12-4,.,ASSHPDSQEAQC
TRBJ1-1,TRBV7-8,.,ASTPGTTNTEAF
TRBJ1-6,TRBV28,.,ASSFSHRESSPLH
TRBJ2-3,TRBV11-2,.,AGRRGRADTQY
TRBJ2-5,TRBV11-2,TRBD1,ASSLGPREQGWGTQY
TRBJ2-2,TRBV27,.,ASSEGPSFTGELF
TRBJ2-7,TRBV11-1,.,ASSSMSYEQY
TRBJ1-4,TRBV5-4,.,VSSAEVGTNEKLF
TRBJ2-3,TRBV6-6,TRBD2,PRSSCIAGGRDTQY
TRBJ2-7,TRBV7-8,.,ARSVLLLSPEQY
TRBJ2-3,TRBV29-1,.,SVISGIWATDTQY
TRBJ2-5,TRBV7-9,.,ACNAQQGQENQY
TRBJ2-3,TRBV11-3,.,ASSISGLKDMQY
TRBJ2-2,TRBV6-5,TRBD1,DSSPRTGFTGEMF
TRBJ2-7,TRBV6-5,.,ASSYSTETGSYEQY
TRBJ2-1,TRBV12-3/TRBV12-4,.,ASSLMLNKQF
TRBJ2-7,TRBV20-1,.,SARFGLSPYEQY
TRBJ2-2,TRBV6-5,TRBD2,ANQGRLAGVVRGELF
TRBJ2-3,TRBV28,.,ASSFNSADIQY
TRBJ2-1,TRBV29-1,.,SALRGYSEQF
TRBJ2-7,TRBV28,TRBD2,VSSFLGLAGAGEQY
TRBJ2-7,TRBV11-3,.,ASSSGLLCEQY
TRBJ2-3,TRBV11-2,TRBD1,ASSSTRLQGADAQY
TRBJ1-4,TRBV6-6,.,ASSHLTVMEKLF
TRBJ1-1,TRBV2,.,ASRDQANAEAF
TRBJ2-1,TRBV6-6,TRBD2,ASSWVAGTSWEQF
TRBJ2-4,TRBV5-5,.,ASSLVEIRGGSDIQY
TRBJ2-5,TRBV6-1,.,VSRKTLQETQH
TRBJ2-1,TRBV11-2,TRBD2,ANSTSLTGGYNEQF
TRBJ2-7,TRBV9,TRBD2,ASSVETGGSYEQY
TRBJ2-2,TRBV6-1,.,ASRQKQVTNTGELF
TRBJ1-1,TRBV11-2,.,ASSLDPSMNTEAL
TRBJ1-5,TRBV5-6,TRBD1,ASSLAGTGDNQPQH
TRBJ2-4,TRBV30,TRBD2,AWGGGVLAKNIQY
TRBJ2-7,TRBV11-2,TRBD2,ASSYGGRTSGSEKY
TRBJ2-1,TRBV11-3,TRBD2,ASSLGGGLGRNEQF
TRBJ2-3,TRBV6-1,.,ASWLQGAADTQY
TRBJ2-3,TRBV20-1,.,SARDNSASIDTRY
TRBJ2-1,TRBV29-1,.,SVDQNEHF
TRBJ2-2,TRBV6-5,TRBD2,ASSWDYSNTGELF
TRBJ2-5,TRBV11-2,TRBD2,ASSPYGGRTRETQY
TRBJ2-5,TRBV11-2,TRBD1,AGSWRQGGGTQC
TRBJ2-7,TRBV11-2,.,ASSLVVGLAEERY
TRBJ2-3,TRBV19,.,ANTHVGAGDTQY
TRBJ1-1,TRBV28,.,ASSFPGSANRMNTEAF
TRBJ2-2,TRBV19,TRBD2,ASRNPAGDTGELF
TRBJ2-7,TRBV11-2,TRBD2,ASNLDPSGSGEQY
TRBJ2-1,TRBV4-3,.,ASNQDEGSSYNEQF
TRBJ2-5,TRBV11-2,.,DSSLGPRGHGWETQY
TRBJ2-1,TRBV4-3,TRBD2,ASSQDRDYSYNEQF
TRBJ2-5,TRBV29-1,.,SVPQSGAEEAQY
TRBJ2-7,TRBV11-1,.,RNSLGYLREQY
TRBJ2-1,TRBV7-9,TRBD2,ASSTAGGYNEQF
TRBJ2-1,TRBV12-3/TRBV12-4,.,AGRTGTGGAFEQF
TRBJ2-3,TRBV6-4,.,ASSDDSTDTQY
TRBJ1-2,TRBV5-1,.,ASSSGDSTQILYGFT